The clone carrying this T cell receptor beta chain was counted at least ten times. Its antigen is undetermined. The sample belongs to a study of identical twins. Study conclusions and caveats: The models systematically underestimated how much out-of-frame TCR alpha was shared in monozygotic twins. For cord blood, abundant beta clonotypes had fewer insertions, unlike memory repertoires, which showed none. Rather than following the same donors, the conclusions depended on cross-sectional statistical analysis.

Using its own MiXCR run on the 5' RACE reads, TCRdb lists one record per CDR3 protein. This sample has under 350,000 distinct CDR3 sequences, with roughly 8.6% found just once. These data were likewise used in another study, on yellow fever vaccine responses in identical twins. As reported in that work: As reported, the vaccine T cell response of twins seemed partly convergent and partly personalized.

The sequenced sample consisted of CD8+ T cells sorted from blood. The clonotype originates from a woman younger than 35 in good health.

The CDR3 region is CAWSVGFGSTDTQYF. The CDR3 nucleotides are TGTGCCTGGAGTGTGGGGTTTGGGAGCACAGATACGCAGTATTTT. This chain uses TRBV30 with TRBJ2-3; D unclear. The ends were cut back, 0 bases at V and 0 bases at J, with 10 bases in the middle. CDR3 length: 15 residues. CDR1 and CDR2 (germline): GTSNPN, SVGIG (reference sequence).